Following are 8 T cell receptor beta chains from one sample sequenced in a study of T cell changes during pregnancy in multiple sclerosis. Sequencing was performed with immunoSEQ multiplex PCR; in TCRdb, only in-frame clones are kept and a portion is missing. The sample records tens of thousands of clones, about nine tenths being singletons. The specimen was peripheral blood, collected in the first trimester of pregnancy. These receptors were obtained from a female donor in good health, enrolled as a control in a pregnancy study.

The gene calls are TRBV5-1 and TRBJ2-1; possibly TRBD2 for D (6 bases). Germline V gene sequence: CDR1 SGHRS, CDR2 YFSETQ. The CDR3 extends over 15 amino acids. V dropped 4 bases and J dropped 2 bases, with 13 bases sitting between them. CDR3 region: CASSGGTAPYNEQFF. CDR3 DNA sequence: TGCGCCAGCAGCGGGGGGACTGCCCCCTACAATGAGCAGTTCTTC.

The V and J genes are TRBV4-3 and TRBJ2-1; 15 bases align to TRBD2. The V and J ends lost 1 base and 4 bases, in that order; junction bases with no gene match: 2. This CDR3 region has 17 residues. Germline assignment: CDR1 LGHNA and CDR2 YSLEER. The CDR3 bases are TGCGCCAGCAGCCAAGGGACTAGCGGGAGGGAATACAATGAGCAGTTCTTC. It encodes CASSQGTSGREYNEQFF.

This clone is a singleton in its sample. V is TRBV7-8 and J is TRBJ2-3, with D hard to call. The ends were cut back, 4 bases at V and 1 base at J, with 6 bases in the middle. CDR1 is SGHVS, CDR2 FQNEAQ, per germline. The CDR3 consists of 13 residues. The CDR3 sequence is CASSSGGTDTQYF. The CDR3, as DNA: TGTGCCAGCAGCTCAGGTGGCACAGATACGCAGTATTTT. The full variable domain, completed using reference TRBV7-8 and TRBJ2-3, is GAGVSQSPRYKVAKRGQDVALRCDPISGHVSLFWYQQALGQGPEFLTYFQNEAQLDKSGLPSDRFFAERPEGSVSTLKIQRTQQEDSAVYLCASSSGGTDTQYFGPGTRLTVL.

This clone occurred once. The sample carries other DNA sequences with the same CDR3. The CDR3 sequence is CASSELAGGPDTQYF. As DNA, the CDR3 is TGTGCCAGCAGTGAACTAGCGGGGGGCCCGGATACGCAGTATTTT. The genes are TRBV6-1 and TRBJ2-3; TRBD2 matches at 11 bases. Germline V gene sequence: CDR1 MNHNS, CDR2 SASEGT. The V and J ends lost 2 bases and 6 bases, in that order; junction bases with no gene match: 4. This CDR3 region has 15 residues.

This clone was recorded only once. The genes are TRBV2 and TRBJ1-1; D unclear. Germline CDR1 is SNHLY and CDR2 is FYNNEI. The V end lost 3 bases, the J end lost 2 bases, and 7 bases lay between the germline ends. The CDR3 runs 13 residues. The CDR3 reads CASSDRINTEAFF. CDR3 in DNA: TGTGCCAGCAGTGACAGAATTAACACTGAAGCTTTCTTT.

This clone was seen only a few times. The J gene is TRBJ1-1, the V gene TRBV25-1; the match to TRBD1 covers 8 bases. V trimming: 4 bases; J trimming: 7 bases; junction bases outside the gene matches: 14. The CDR3 has 16 amino acids. The germline V gene has CDR1 MGHDK and CDR2 SYGVNS. The CDR3 coding sequence is TGTGCCAGCAGTGCGACTTCCAGGGGGCCGGGTGATGAAGCTTTCTTT. The encoded protein is CASSATSRGPGDEAFF.

The J gene is TRBJ2-5, the V gene TRBV4-2, with a tentative D call TRBD2 (7 bases). The CDR3 spans 16 residues. V lost 0 bases and J lost 5, with 16 bases in between. CDR1 and CDR2 (germline): LGHNA, YNFKEQ. In DNA form, the CDR3 reads TGTGCCAGCAGCCAAGAAAAGGGCGGGGGCGTCGAGACCCAGTACTTC. Protein sequence: CASSQEKGGGVETQYF.

The chain employs TRBV30 and TRBJ1-5, with D hard to call. The germline V and J ends were trimmed by 1 base and 5 bases, with 6 bases remaining between them. This CDR3 is built from 12 residues. The germline V gene has CDR1 GTSNPN and CDR2 SVGIG (reference sequence). CDR3 region: CAWSGGDQPQHF. Here the CDR3 DNA reads TGTGCCTGGAGTGGCGGAGATCAGCCCCAGCATTTT.